This T cell receptor beta chain stems from a study of T cells in Graves' hyperthyroidism and ophthalmopathy. Study results and caveats: In validation, the model predicted ophthalmopathy. These predictions came a median roughly 7.1 months before onset.

Amplified regions were TCR beta CDR3 sequences from RNA transcripts. HTBI primers were employed in a first-round RT-PCR of the TCR CDR3. TCRdb redid the calling of the multiplex PCR reads with MiXCR, one entry per CDR3 protein. Among about 360,000 distinct CDR3 sequences listed, about 15% were seen once. Germline assignment: CDR1 MDHEN and CDR2 SYDVKM. V was clipped by 3 bases and J by 2 bases, with 18 bases between them. This CDR3 has 17 residues. This clonotype occurred many times. What it binds is unknown. What was sequenced was blood. The origin of this receptor is a woman aged 18-29 years with Graves' hyperthyroidism that later progressed to Graves' ophthalmopathy. The chain uses TRBV28 and TRBJ2-3; D remains ambiguous. The DNA of the CDR3 is TGTGCCAGCAGTTTTCTACTTGTGGGGAAGGTCACAGATACGCAGTATTTT. This encodes CASSFLLVGKVTDTQYF.